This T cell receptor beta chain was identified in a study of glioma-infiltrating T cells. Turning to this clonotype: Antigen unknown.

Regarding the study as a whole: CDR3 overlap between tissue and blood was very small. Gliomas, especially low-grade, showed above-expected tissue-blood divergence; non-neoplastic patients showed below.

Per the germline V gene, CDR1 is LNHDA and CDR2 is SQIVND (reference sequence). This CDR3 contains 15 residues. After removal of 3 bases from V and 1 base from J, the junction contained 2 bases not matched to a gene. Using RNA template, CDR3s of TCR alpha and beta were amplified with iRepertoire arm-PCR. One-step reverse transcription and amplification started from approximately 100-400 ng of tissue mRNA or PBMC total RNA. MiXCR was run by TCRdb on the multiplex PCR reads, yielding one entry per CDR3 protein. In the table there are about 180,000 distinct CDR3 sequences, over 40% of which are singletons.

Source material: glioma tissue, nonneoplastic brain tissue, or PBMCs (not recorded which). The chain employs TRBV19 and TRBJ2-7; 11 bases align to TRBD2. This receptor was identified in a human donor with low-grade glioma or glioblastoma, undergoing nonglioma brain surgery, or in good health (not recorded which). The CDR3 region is CASSIGTSGSYEQYF. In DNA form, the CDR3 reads TGTGCCAGTAGTATCGGGACTAGCGGATCCTACGAGCAGTACTTC.